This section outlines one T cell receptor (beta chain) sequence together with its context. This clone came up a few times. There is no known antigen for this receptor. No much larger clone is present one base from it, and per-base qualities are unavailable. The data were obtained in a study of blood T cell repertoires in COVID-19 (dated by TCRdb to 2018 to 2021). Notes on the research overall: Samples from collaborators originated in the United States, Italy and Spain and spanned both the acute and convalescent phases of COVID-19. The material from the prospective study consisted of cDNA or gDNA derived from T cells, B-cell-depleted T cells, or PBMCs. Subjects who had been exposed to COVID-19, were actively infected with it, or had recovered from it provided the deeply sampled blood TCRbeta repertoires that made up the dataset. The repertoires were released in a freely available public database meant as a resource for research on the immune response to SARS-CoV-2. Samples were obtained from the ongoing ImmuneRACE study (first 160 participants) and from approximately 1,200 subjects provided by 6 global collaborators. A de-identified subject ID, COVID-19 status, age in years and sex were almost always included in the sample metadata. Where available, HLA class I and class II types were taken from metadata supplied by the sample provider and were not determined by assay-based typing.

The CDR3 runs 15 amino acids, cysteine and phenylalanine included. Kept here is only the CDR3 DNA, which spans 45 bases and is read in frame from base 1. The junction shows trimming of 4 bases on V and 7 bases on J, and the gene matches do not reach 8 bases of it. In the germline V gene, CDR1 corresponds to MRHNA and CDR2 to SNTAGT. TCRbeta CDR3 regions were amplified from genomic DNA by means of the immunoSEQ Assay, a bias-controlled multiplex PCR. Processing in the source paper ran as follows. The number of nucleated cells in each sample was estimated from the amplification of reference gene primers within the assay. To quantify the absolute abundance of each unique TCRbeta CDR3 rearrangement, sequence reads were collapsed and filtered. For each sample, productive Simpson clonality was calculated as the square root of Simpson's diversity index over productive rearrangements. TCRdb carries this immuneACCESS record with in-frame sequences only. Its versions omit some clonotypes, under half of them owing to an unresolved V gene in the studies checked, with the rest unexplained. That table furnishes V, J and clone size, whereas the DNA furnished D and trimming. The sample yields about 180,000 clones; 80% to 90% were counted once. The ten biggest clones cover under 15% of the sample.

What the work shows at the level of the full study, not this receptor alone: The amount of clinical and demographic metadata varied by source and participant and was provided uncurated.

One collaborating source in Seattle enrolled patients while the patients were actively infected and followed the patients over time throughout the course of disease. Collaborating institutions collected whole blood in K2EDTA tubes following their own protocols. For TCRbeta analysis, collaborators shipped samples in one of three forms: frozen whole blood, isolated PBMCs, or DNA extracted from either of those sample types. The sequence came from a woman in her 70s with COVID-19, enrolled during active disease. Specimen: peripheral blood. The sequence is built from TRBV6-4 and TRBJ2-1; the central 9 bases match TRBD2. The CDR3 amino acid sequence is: CASSVHGTSFNEQFF. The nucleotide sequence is TGTGCCAGCAGTGTCCACGGGACTAGCTTTAATGAGCAGTTCTTC.